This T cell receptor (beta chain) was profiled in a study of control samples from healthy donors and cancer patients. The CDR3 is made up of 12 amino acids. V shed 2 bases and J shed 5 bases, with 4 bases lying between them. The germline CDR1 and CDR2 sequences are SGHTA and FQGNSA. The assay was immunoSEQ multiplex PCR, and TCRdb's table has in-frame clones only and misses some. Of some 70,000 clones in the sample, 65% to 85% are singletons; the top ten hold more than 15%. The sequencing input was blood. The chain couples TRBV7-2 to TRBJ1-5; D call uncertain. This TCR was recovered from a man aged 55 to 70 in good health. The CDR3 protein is CASSLPDQPQHF. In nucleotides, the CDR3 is TGTGCCAGCAGCTTACCGGATCAGCCCCAGCATTTT. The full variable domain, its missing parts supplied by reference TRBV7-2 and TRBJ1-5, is GAGVSQSPSNKVTEKGKDVELRCDPISGHTALYWYRQSLGQGLEFLIYFQGNSAPDKSGLPSDRFSAERTGGSVSTLTIQRTQQEDSAVYLCASSLPDQPQHFGDGTRLSIL.